This T cell receptor beta chain was captured in a study of identifying expanded T cells in peripheral blood. The method was immunoSEQ multiplex PCR; TCRdb's version includes in-frame clones alone and lacks a portion of them. The sample has more than 85,000 clones, 88% seen once. No infections or other immune events were documented during collection. Germline V gene lookup returns CDR1 MGHDK and CDR2 SYGVNS. The length of the CDR3 is 13 residues. With 2 bases removed from V and 10 bases from J, the gap between germline ends came to 9 bases. Sequenced: blood. The sequence came from a person aged 18 to 70 in good health. The V call is TRBV25-1, the J call TRBJ1-6; D remains unclear. The CDR3 DNA sequence: TGTGCCAGCAGTGAAAGGTTTATCTCACCCCTCCACTTT. It yields the protein CASSERFISPLHF.